This TCR beta chain stems from a study of T-cell reconstitution after alpha-beta-depleted transplantation in children. A word on this clonotype: Its specificity is unknown.

Notes on the study in general: There were reportedly several hundred expanded graft clones from which alpha-beta T cells came about two months after transplant. Elevated TCRbeta diversity at day 60 was traced, in some patients, to surviving recipient T cells and thymic progenitors. Hyperexpanded clones declined; after one year, newly produced T cells mostly supplied diversity.

CDR3 size: 16 residues. J gave up 0 bases and V 4 bases, and 5 bases lay outside the gene matches. From germline, CDR1 is MNHEY and CDR2 SVGAGI. Preparing the TCRbeta library involved the use of unique molecular identifiers. TCRdb recomputed calls from the PCR reads with MiXCR, one row per CDR3 protein. The sample includes a few hundred thousand distinct CDR3 sequences, around 25% seen only once; the top ten take approximately 11%. Here the sequenced sample was PBMCs, mostly from graft donor cells, taken 180 days after TCRalphabeta/CD19-depleted stem cell transplant. The TCR was taken from a male patient under 18 who had a stem cell transplant for acute lymphoblastic leukemia, so the T cells may come from the graft donor. The chain joins TRBV6-5 to TRBJ2-7; the match to TRBD1 covers 11 bases. In nucleotides, the CDR3 is TGTGCCAGCAGTTCCCTAGGGACAGGGGGCTCCTACGAGCAGTACTTC. Translation: CASSSLGTGGSYEQYF.